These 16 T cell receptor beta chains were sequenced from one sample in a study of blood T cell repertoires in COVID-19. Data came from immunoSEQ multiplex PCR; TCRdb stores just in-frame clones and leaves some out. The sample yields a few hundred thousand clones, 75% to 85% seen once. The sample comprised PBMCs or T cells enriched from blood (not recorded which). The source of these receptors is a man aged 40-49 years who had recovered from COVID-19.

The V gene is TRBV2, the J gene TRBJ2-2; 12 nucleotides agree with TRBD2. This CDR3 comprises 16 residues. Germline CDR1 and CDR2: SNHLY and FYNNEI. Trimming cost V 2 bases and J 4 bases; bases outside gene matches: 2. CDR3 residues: CASSETSGRFTGELFF. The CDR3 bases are TGTGCCAGCAGTGAAACTAGCGGGAGGTTCACCGGGGAGCTGTTTTTT.

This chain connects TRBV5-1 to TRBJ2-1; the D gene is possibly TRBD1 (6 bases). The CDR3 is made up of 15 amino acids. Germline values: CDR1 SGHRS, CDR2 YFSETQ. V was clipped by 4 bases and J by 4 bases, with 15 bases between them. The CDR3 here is CASSVIQGGYNEQFF. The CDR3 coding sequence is TGCGCCAGCAGCGTTATACAGGGCGGATACAATGAGCAGTTCTTC.

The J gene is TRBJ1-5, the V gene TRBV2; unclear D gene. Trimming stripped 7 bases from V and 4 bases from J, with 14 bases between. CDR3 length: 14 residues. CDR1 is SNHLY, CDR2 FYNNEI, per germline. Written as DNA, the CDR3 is TGTGCCAGCACAGGATGGGAGGTTAATCAGCCCCAGCATTTT. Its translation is CASTGWEVNQPQHF.

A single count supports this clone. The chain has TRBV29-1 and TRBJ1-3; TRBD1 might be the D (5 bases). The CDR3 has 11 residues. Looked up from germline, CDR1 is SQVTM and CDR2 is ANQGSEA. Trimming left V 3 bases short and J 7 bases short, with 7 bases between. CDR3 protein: CSVEKGNTIYF. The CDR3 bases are TGCAGCGTTGAGAAGGGGAACACCATATATTTT.

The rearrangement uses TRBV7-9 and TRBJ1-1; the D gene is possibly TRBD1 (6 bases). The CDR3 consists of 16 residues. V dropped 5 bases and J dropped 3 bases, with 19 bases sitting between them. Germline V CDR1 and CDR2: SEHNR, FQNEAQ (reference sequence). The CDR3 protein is CASSVLQGRGDTEAFF. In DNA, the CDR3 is TGTGCCAGCAGCGTACTTCAGGGGCGAGGGGACACTGAAGCTTTCTTT. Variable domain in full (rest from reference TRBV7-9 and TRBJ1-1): DTGVSQNPRHKITKRGQNVTFRCDPISEHNRLYWYRQTLGQGPEFLTYFQNEAQLEKSRLLSDRFSAERPKGSFSTLEIQRTEQGDSAMYLCASSVLQGRGDTEAFFGQGTRLTVV.

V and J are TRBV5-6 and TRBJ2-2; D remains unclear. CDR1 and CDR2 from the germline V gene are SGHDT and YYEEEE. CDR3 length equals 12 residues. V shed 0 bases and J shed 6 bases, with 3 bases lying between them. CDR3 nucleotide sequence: TGTGCCAGCAGCTTGGGGCCCGGGGAGCTGTTTTTT. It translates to CASSLGPGELFF.

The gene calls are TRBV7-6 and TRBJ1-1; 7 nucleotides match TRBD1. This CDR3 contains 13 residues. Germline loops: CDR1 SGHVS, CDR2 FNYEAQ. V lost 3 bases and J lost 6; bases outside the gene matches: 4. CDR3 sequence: CASSLGQGAEAFF. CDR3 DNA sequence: TGTGCCAGCAGCTTGGGGCAGGGGGCTGAAGCTTTCTTT.

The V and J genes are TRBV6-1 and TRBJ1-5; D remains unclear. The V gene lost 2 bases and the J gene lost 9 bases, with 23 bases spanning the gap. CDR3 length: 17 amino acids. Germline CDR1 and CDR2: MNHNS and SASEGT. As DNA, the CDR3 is TGTGCCAGCAGTGAACGACCTCCCGGACTAGCGGGATGGCCCCAGCATTTT. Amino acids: CASSERPPGLAGWPQHF.

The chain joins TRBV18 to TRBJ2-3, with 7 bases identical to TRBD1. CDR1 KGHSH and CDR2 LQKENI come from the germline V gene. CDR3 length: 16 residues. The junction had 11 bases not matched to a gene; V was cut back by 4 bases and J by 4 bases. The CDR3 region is CASSLSQGMGPDTQYF. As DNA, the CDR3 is TGTGCCAGCTCACTATCACAGGGGATGGGGCCAGATACGCAGTATTTT.

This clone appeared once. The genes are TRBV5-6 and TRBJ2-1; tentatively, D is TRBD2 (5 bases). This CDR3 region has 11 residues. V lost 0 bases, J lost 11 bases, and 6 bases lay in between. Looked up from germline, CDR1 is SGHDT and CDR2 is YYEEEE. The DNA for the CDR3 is TGTGCCAGCAGCTTGGGGAGGAAGCAGTTCTTC. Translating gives CASSLGRKQFF.

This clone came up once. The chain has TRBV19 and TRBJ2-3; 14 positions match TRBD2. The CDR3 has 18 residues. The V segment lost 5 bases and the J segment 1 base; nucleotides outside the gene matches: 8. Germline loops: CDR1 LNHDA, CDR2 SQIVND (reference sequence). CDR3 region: CASSPSGLAGGRTDTQYF. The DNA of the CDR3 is TGTGCCAGTAGTCCCTCTGGACTAGCGGGAGGACGCACAGATACGCAGTATTTT.

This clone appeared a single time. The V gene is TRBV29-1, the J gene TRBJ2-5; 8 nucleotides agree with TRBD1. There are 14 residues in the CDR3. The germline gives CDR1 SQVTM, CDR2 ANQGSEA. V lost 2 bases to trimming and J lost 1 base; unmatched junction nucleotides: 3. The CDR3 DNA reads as TGCAGCGTTGAACGGACAGGGCTCCAAGAGACCCAGTACTTC. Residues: CSVERTGLQETQYF.

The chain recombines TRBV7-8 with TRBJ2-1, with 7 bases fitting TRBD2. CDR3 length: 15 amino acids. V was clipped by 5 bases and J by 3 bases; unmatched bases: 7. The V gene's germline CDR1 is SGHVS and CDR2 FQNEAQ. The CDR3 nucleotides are TGTGCCAGCAGCGGGCGGGAGAAGGGCTACAATGAGCAGTTCTTC. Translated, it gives CASSGREKGYNEQFF.

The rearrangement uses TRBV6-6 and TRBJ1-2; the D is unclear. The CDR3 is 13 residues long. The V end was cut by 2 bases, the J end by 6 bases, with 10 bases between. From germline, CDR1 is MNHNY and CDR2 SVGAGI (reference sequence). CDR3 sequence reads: CASSYDYTDGYTF. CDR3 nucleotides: TGTGCCAGCAGTTACGACTACACTGATGGCTACACCTTC.

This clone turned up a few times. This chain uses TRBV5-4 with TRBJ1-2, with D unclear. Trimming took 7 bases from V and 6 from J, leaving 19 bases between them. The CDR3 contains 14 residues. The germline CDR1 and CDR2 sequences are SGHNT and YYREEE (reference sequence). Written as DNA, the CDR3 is TGTGCCAGCCTCACTCGAGGGTCTGGGGATGGCTACACCTTC. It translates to CASLTRGSGDGYTF.

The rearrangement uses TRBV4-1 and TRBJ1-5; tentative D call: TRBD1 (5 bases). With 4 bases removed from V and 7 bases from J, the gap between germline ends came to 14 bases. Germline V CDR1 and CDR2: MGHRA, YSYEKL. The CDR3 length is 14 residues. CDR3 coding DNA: TGCGCCAGCAGCCTGACTGGGGGAGGACAGCCCCAGCATTTT. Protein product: CASSLTGGGQPQHF.